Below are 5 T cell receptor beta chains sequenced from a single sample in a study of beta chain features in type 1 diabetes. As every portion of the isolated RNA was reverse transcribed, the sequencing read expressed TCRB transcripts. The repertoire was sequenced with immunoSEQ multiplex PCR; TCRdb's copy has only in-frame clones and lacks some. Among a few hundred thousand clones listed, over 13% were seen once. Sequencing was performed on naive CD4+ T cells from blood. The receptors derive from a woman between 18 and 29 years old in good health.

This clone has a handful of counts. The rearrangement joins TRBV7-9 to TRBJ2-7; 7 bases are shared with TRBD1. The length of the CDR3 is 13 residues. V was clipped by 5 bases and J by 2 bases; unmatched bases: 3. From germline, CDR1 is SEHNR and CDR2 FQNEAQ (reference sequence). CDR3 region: CASSPQGPYEQYF. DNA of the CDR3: TGTGCCAGCAGCCCACAGGGGCCCTACGAGCAGTACTTC.

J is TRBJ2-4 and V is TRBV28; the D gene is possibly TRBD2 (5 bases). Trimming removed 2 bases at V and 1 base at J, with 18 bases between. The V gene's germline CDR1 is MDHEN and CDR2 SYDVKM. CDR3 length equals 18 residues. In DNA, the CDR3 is TGTGCCAGCAGTTTAGGGTTGGGCGGGCTACGGGCCAAAAACATTCAGTACTTC. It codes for CASSLGLGGLRAKNIQYF.

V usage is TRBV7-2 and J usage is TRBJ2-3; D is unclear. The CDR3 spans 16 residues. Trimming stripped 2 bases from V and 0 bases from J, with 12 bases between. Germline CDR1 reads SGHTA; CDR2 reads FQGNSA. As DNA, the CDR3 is TGTGCCAGCAGCTTATATGTCAGCAGGAGCACAGATACGCAGTATTTT. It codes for CASSLYVSRSTDTQYF.

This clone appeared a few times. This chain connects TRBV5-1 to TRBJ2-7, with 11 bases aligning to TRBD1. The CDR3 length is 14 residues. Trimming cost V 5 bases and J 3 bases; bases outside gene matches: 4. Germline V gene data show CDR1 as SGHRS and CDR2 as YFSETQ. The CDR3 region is CASRWTGGGYEQYF. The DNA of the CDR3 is TGCGCCAGCAGATGGACAGGGGGCGGCTACGAGCAGTACTTC.

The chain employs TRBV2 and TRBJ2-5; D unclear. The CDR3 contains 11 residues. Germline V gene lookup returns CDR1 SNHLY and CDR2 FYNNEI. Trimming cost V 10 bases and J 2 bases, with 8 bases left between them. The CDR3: CATEVQETQYF. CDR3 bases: TGTGCCACCGAGGTACAAGAGACCCAGTACTTC.